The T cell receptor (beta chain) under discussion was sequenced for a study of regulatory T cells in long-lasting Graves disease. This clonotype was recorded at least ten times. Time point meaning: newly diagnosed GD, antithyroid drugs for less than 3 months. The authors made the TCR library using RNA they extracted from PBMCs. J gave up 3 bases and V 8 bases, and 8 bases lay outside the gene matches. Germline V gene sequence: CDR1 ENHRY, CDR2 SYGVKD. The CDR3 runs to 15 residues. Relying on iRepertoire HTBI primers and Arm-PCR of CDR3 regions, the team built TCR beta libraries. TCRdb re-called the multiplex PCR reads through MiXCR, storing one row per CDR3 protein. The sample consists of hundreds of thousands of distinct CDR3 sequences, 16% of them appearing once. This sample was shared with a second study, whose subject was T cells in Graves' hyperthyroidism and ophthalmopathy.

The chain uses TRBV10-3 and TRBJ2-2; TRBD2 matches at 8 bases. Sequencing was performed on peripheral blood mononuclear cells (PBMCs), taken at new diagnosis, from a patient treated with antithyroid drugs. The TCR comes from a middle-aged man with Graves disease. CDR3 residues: CAIAAGRGDTGELFF. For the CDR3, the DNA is TGTGCCATCGCGGCCGGGAGGGGTGACACCGGGGAGCTGTTTTTT.